This paragraph reports one T cell receptor (beta chain). Ten or more counts support this clonotype. Its recognized antigen is unknown. No base qualities exist here, and no much larger clone lies one base off it. From the germline V gene, CDR1 is MNHEY and CDR2 is SVGEGT. The CDR3 has 17 amino acids, counting the end cysteine and phenylalanine. The only DNA kept is the CDR3, 51 bases in frame from the first base. The germline ends are 19 bases apart after V is trimmed by 5 bases and J by 2 bases. The library was produced with RT-PCR. Sequencer: Illumina HiSeq 2500. TCRdb reran the public reads through fastp at Q25 and MiXCR, keeping productive beta chains. Rows are unified per CDR3 protein, each entry keeping the most common DNA and genes. For this sample there are about 620,000 distinct CDR3 sequences; about 11% appear just once. Jointly, the top ten make up 11% of the sample. The record originates from a study of response to subunit inactivated influenza vaccine (dated by TCRdb to the late 2010s). With regard to the full study: To follow how T cells responded to a trivalent subunit inactivated influenza vaccine, the researchers relied on deep quantitative profiling of the T cell receptor repertoire. Broad study findings and their caveats: The authors proposed that each seasonal influenza vaccination may bring in only a limited number of new T cells.

In addition, the sample was reused for a study of T cells expressing NK-cell markers. Reported in the second study: TCR beta cDNA libraries were prepared using 5'RACE template switching, which introduced a universal primer site and unique molecular identifiers. In sorted CD3+CD56+NKG2C+, CD3+CD56+NKG2C- and CD3+CD56-NKG2C+ T-cell subsets from 8 or 9 donors, TCR beta-chain repertoires were profiled. Of the eight sequenced donors, seven were found to be HCMV-seropositive and one was found to be HCMV-seronegative. In several experiments an anti-gammadeltaTCR antibody was added to restrict sorting to alphabetaTCR-expressing T cells. In six donors, the dominant CD3+CD56+NKG2C+ clonotypes ranked among the top 10 CD8+ clonotypes, making up 1.0-7.0% of CD8+ T cells. Those dominant clonotypes were again the most abundant among CD3+CD56-NKG2C+ cells in a handful of donors, at about 28.3-60.1%. Whether the expanded NKG2C-expressing T cell clones were specific for HCMV antigens was left unclear. The eight sequenced donors were randomly selected healthy volunteers, three men and five women. HCMV-specific IgG was detected in serum with a commercial ELISA kit to determine HCMV serostatus. Peripheral blood mononuclear cells were isolated from blood by Ficoll density gradient centrifugation. For roughly 6 donors, bulk peripheral blood T-cell repertoires were also sequenced from unsorted PBMC. Synthesis of cDNA was primed from the TCR beta constant segment and was followed by two consecutive PCR amplification steps. Illumina HiSeq 2000/2500, MiSeq or NextSeq was used to sequence libraries as 2 x 150 bp reads. Reads were demultiplexed and grouped by UMI with MIGEC, and clonotypes were assembled and quantified with MiTCR. To exclude erroneous sequences, only TCR cDNA sequences supported by at least two reads were retained. The tcR package was used for downstream repertoire analysis, and clonotypes were matched between fractions using CDR3 nucleotide sequence together with V segment. VDJmatch was used to annotate antigen specificity against VDJdb, with one amino acid substitution in CDR3 allowed.

This specimen was PBMCs from blood, taken on the day of vaccination. The origin of this receptor is a man aged 50 to 60 who received an inactivated influenza vaccine. Donor details come from another sample of the same person, matched by shared clones. The sequence joins TRBV6-2 or TRBV6-3 to TRBJ2-1; the D segment cannot be called with confidence. The CDR3 corresponds to CASSPSRSSIAYNEQFF. The DNA is TGTGCCAGCAGTCCGAGTCGCTCGAGCATTGCCTACAATGAGCAGTTCTTC.